Listed here is a single TCR beta chain. This sample is part of a study of immune evolution from preneoplasia to lung adenocarcinoma. Here immunoSEQ multiplex PCR was the method, and the copy in TCRdb shows in-frame clones only, minus some. The table lists approximately 3,000 clones, around 89% of them singletons. Macro-dissection enriched premalignant or tumor cells before nucleic acid extraction. The sequenced sample consisted of FFPE invasive lung adenocarcinoma tissue. The TCR originated in a person aged 70 to 85 with invasive lung adenocarcinoma.

The CDR3 DNA reads TGTGCCTGGAGCGACGGGATCACAGATACGCAGTATTTT. Residues: CAWSDGITDTQYF. The V gene is TRBV30, the J gene TRBJ2-3; D is possibly TRBD2 (5 bases). With 3 bases removed from V and 2 bases from J, the gap between germline ends came to 9 bases. From germline, CDR1 is GTSNPN and CDR2 SVGIG (reference sequence). This CDR3 spans 13 amino acids.